The clone carrying this T cell receptor beta chain was detected only once. As yet, its antigen is unknown. These data come from a study of T cell responses to AZD1222 COVID-19 vaccine. Study conclusions and caveats: Donors were largely white British and mainly female; clonal diversity was possibly underestimated.

The CDR3 consists of 11 residues. Per the germline V gene, CDR1 is DFQATT and CDR2 is SNEGSKA (reference sequence). The V gene lost 5 bases and the J gene lost 4 bases, with 6 bases spanning the gap. The data were produced by immunoSEQ multiplex PCR, yet TCRdb's version contains in-frame clones alone and is incomplete. The sample includes 170,000 or so clones, more than 85% seen only once; the top ten take 0.7% to 0.9%. The sample consisted of peripheral blood, taken on day 0 of AZD1222 vaccination. The chain recombines TRBV20-1 with TRBJ1-5, with D unresolved. This sequence originates from an adult in good health. CDR3 protein: CSAGPNQPQHF. The CDR3 DNA follows: TGCAGTGCTGGTCCAAATCAGCCCCAGCATTTT.